One TCR beta chain is described in this entry. Its antigen is unidentified. This record belongs to a study of identical twins. Findings and limits, study-wide: Donors were not followed over many years; analysis was cross-sectional. Twin sharing of out-of-frame TCR alpha was underestimated by models in monozygotic pairs. Zero-insertion results could be subject to partial confounding by invariant MAIT and iNKT cells.

In germline, CDR1 is KGHSH, CDR2 LQKENI. The junction had 7 bases not matched to a gene; V was cut back by 3 bases and J by 7 bases. The CDR3 covers 14 residues. A universal primer binding site was introduced by template switching. The final cDNA contained unique molecular identifiers. MiXCR, run by TCRdb on the 5' RACE reads, gives a single entry per CDR3 protein. The sample has approximately 220,000 distinct CDR3 sequences, less than 9.5% seen once. The origin of this receptor is a young woman in good health. The chain carries TRBV18 and TRBJ1-1; 8 bases line up with TRBD1. The sequenced sample consisted of memory (CD45RO+) T cells sorted from blood. Here the CDR3 reads CASSPTGDLGEAFF. The CDR3 bases are TGTGCCAGCTCACCGACAGGGGACCTCGGTGAAGCTTTCTTT.